These 10 T cell receptor beta chains were sequenced from one sample in a study of human T cells and chemical hapten exposure. Noted time point: pre-sensitization, week 0. Treatment noted: therapeutic diphenylcyclopropenone sensitization with weekly scalp DPC. One entry per CDR3 protein results from TCRdb running MiXCR on the RACE reads. Of tens of thousands of distinct CDR3 sequences detected, 9.4% appear once; the ten largest clones hold around 15%. Sample: whole blood, taken in connection with sensitization to the hapten diphenylcyclopropenone (DPC). Receptor source: a woman aged 40 to 50 with alopecia areata. Some clones in this sample may be carry-over from other donors' samples.

CDR3 in amino acids: CASRQGGTEAFF. The CDR3 bases are TGCGCCAGCAGGCAGGGAGGCACTGAAGCTTTCTTT. The chain combines TRBV5-1 with TRBJ1-1; a possible D gene is TRBD1 (5 bases). The CDR3 runs 12 residues. V was trimmed by 5 bases and J by 4 bases, leaving 9 bases between them. Germline V gene lookup returns CDR1 SGHRS and CDR2 YFSETQ.

This clonotype was observed a few times. The V and J genes are TRBV19 and TRBJ2-1; D perhaps matches TRBD2 (5 bases). In germline, CDR1 is LNHDA, CDR2 SQIVND (reference sequence). The V end lost 6 bases, the J end lost 10 bases, and 16 bases lay between the germline ends. The CDR3 has 13 amino acids. DNA of the CDR3: TGTGCCAGTAGCTGGACTCCAGGCAGCGAGCAGTTCTTC. As protein: CASSWTPGSEQFF.

Ten or more counts support this clonotype. V gene TRBV20-1 combines with J gene TRBJ2-2; D is possibly TRBD2 (6 bases). The V gene's germline CDR1 is DFQATT and CDR2 SNEGSKA (reference sequence). This CDR3 spans 15 amino acids. Trimming shortened V by 2 bases and J by 6 bases, and 16 bases separated the two germline ends. CDR3 nucleotides: TGCAGTGCTAGAAGGAGTCTAGCTAGCGCCGGGGAGCTGTTTTTT. It translates to CSARRSLASAGELFF.

The table lists this clonotype with many counts. The chain employs TRBV12-3 or TRBV12-4 and TRBJ2-1; 7 bases fit TRBD1. The CDR3 extends over 15 amino acids. Unmatched junction bases numbered 4, after V lost 2 bases and J lost 3 bases. In DNA, the CDR3 is TGTGCCAGCAGTTTAAGACAGGGCATCTACAATGAGCAGTTCTTC. Residues: CASSLRQGIYNEQFF.

With respect to this clonotype: This could be a read error, since a much larger clone is one nucleotide away. The J gene is TRBJ1-4, the V gene TRBV29-1, with no clear D. The CDR3 has 14 amino acids. Germline V gene data show CDR1 as SQVTM and CDR2 as ANQGSEA. The CDR3 spells CSIEKVPGNEKLFF. The CDR3 bases are TGCAGCATTGAAAAAGTCCCGGGTAATGAAAAACTGTTTTTT.

This clonotype has a count of ten or more. This rearrangement joins TRBV29-1 to TRBJ2-5, with D possibly matching TRBD2 (5 bases). The CDR3 length is 13 residues. Deletions cut 4 bases from V and 5 bases from J, with 14 bases between. Germline values: CDR1 SQVTM, CDR2 ANQGSEA. CDR3 sequence reads: CSVGPSWEETQYF. CDR3 in DNA: TGCAGCGTTGGGCCTAGCTGGGAGGAGACCCAGTACTTC.

This clonotype came up once. J is TRBJ1-5 and V is TRBV12-3 or TRBV12-4; TRBD1 agrees at 7 bases. The CDR3 spans 15 residues. V shed 5 bases and J 7 bases; nucleotides not matched to a gene: 11. The CDR3 DNA reads as TGTGCCAGCAGTACCTCAGGGACAGTTAGACAGCCCCAGCATTTT. This translates into CASSTSGTVRQPQHF.

This clonotype was seen ten or more times. J is TRBJ1-5 and V is TRBV6-2 or TRBV6-3; the D gene is possibly TRBD1 (6 bases). The length of the CDR3 is 15 residues. V lost 2 bases to trimming and J lost 4 bases, with 12 bases between them. The germline gives CDR1 MNHEY, CDR2 SVGEGT. For the CDR3, the DNA is TGTGCCAGCAGTTACACCAACAGGGTAAATCAGCCCCAGCATTTT. Residues: CASSYTNRVNQPQHF.

The gene calls are TRBV5-1 and TRBJ2-5; 10 bases agree with TRBD2. Germline CDR1 reads SGHRS; CDR2 reads YFSETQ. V shed 0 bases and J 0 bases; nucleotides not matched to a gene: 2. This CDR3 contains 16 residues. The CDR3 DNA reads as TGCGCCAGCAGCTTGGAACTAGCGGGGTACCAAGAGACCCAGTACTTC. Translating gives CASSLELAGYQETQYF.

This clonotype has only one observation. The V call is TRBV7-6, the J call TRBJ1-3; a possible D gene is TRBD1 (5 bases). This CDR3 region has 14 residues. The germline CDR1 and CDR2 sequences are SGHVS and FNYEAQ. Trimming removed 0 bases from V and 10 bases from J, with 13 bases in between. The CDR3 protein is CASSLATGGRTIYF. CDR3 in DNA: TGTGCCAGCAGCTTAGCCACAGGCGGGAGGACCATATATTTT.